This passage covers 7 T cell receptor beta chains from one sample sequenced in a study of shared clonotypes between healthy human individuals. This table comes from immunoSEQ multiplex PCR, and its TCRdb copy is limited to in-frame clones, with some not included. This table holds around 510,000 clones, about 96% found once. The sequenced sample was naive CD4+ T cells sorted from blood. As to subset: CD45RA+ positively selected. All receptors come from a woman aged 30 to 39 in good health.

The J gene is TRBJ1-3, the V gene TRBV4-1; D is possibly TRBD1 (6 bases). Trimming shortened V by 2 bases and J by 0 bases, and 11 bases separated the two germline ends. CDR1 is MGHRA and CDR2 is YSYEKL in the germline V gene. This CDR3 comprises 16 residues. CDR3 residues: CASSQPKGGSGNTIYF. CDR3 DNA sequence: TGCGCCAGCAGCCAACCCAAGGGGGGCTCTGGAAACACCATATATTTT.

The V and J genes are TRBV4-1 and TRBJ2-3; weak D call: TRBD2 (5 bases). CDR3 size: 16 residues. The germline V gene encodes CDR1 MGHRA and CDR2 YSYEKL. V was shortened by 4 bases and J by 6 bases, with 20 bases between the two germline ends. CDR3 sequence (DNA): TGCGCCAGCAGCCTCCGCGGACTGTGGGAAAAGGATACGCAGTATTTT. Translating it yields CASSLRGLWEKDTQYF.

Only one count was recorded for this clone. The chain links TRBV19 to TRBJ2-1; 10 bases fit TRBD2. Germline V gives CDR1 LNHDA, CDR2 SQIVND (reference sequence). V was clipped by 0 bases and J by 1 base; unmatched bases: 9. The CDR3 runs to 19 residues. CDR3 residues: CASSIDWSGRAASYNEQFF. DNA of the CDR3: TGTGCCAGTAGTATAGATTGGAGCGGGAGGGCGGCGTCCTACAATGAGCAGTTCTTC.

This chain joins TRBV6-1 and TRBJ2-7; maybe TRBD1 (5 bases). There are 14 residues in the CDR3. Trimming pared 4 bases from V and 0 bases from J, leaving 10 bases between. CDR1 MNHNS and CDR2 SASEGT come from the germline V gene. CDR3 protein: CASSVRQTSYEQYF. The CDR3 bases are TGTGCCAGCAGTGTCAGACAGACCTCCTACGAGCAGTACTTC.

This clone was counted a single time. The rearrangement joins TRBV11-2 to TRBJ2-2; D is uncertain. Per germline, CDR1 SGHAT and CDR2 FQNNGV. The V gene lost 0 bases and the J gene lost 0 bases, with 14 bases spanning the gap. The CDR3 runs 18 residues. The CDR3 DNA follows: TGTGCCAGCAGCTTAGATCAAGAAAAGCTGGCGAACACCGGGGAGCTGTTTTTT. Translated, it gives CASSLDQEKLANTGELFF.

DNA of the CDR3: TGCGCCAGTAAACTAGGCACAGATACGCAGTATTTT. It specifies CASKLGTDTQYF. The chain is built from TRBV5-1 and TRBJ2-3; possible D gene TRBD2, 5 bases. CDR1 and CDR2 from the germline V gene are SGHRS and YFSETQ. The CDR3 covers 12 residues. Trimming took off 8 bases at V and 1 base at J, with 8 bases between the two ends.

The genes are TRBV14 and TRBJ1-1, with 11 nucleotides matching TRBD1. Germline V gene sequence: CDR1 SGHDN, CDR2 FVKESK. CDR3 length: 15 amino acids. Losses at the gene ends were 3 bases for V and 1 base for J; bases not matched to a gene: 1. The DNA of the CDR3 is TGTGCCAGCAGCCAGGGACAGGGGGGGAACACTGAAGCTTTCTTT. Amino acid sequence: CASSQGQGGNTEAFF.